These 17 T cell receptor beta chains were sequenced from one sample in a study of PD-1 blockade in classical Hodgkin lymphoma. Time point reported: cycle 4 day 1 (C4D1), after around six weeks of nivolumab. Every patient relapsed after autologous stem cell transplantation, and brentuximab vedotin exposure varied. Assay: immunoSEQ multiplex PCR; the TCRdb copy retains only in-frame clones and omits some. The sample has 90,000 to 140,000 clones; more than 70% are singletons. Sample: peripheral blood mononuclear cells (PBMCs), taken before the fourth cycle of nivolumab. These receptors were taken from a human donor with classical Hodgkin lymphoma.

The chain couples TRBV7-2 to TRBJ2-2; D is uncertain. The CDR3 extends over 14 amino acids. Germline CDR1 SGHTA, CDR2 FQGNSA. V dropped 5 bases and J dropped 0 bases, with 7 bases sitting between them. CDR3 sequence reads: CASSHTTNTGELFF. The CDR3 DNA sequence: TGTGCCAGCAGCCATACTACGAACACCGGGGAGCTGTTTTTT.

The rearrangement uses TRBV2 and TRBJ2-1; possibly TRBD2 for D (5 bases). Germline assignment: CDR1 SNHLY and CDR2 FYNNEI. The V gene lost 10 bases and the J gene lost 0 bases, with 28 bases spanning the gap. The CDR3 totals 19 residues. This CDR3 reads CATDPQLLGMKTSYNEQFF. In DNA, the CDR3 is TGTGCCACCGACCCACAATTACTAGGGATGAAGACCTCCTACAATGAGCAGTTCTTC.

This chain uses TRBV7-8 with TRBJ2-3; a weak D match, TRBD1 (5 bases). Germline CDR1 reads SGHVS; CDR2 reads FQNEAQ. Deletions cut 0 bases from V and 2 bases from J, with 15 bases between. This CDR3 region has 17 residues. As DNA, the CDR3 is TGTGCCAGCAGCTTAGCGCTAACACAGGTACCCACAGATACGCAGTATTTT. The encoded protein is CASSLALTQVPTDTQYF.

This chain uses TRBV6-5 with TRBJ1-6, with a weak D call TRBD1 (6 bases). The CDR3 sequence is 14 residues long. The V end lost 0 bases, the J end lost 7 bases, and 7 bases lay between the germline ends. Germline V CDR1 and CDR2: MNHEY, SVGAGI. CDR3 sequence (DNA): TGTGCCAGCAGTTACTCGCAGGGGAATTCACCCCTCCACTTT. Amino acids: CASSYSQGNSPLHF.

CDR3 protein: CASSLWGLRTSLADTQYF. As DNA, the CDR3 is TGTGCCAGCAGTTTATGGGGCCTAAGGACTAGCCTAGCAGATACGCAGTATTTT. J is TRBJ2-3 and V is TRBV27; TRBD2 agrees at 8 bases. Per germline, CDR1 MNHEY and CDR2 SMNVEV (reference sequence). This CDR3 spans 18 amino acids. Losses at the gene ends were 1 base for V and 4 bases for J; bases not matched to a gene: 13.

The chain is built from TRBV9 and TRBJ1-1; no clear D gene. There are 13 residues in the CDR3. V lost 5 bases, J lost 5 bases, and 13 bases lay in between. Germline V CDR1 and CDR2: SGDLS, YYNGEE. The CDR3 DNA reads TGTGCCAGCAGTCACGAAGGGTATACTGAAGCTTTCTTT. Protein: CASSHEGYTEAFF.

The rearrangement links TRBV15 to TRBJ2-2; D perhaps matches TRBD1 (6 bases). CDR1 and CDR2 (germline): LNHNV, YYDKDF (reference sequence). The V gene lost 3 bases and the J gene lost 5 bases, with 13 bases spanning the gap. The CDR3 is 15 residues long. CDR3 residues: CATSRPGDRTGELFF. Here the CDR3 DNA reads TGTGCCACCAGCAGGCCAGGGGATAGAACCGGGGAGCTGTTTTTT.

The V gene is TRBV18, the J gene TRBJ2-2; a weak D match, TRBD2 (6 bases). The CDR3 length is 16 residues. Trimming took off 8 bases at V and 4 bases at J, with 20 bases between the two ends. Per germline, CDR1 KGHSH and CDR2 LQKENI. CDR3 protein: CASTPSGQGGTGELFF. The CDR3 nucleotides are TGTGCCAGCACTCCAAGTGGGCAGGGAGGCACCGGGGAGCTGTTTTTT.

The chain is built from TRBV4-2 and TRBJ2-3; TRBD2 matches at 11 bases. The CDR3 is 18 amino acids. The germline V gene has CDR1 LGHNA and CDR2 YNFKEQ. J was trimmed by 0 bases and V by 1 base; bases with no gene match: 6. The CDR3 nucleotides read TGTGCCAGCAGCCAAGTCAAAAGGACTAGCGGGAGCACAGATACGCAGTATTTT. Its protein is CASSQVKRTSGSTDTQYF.

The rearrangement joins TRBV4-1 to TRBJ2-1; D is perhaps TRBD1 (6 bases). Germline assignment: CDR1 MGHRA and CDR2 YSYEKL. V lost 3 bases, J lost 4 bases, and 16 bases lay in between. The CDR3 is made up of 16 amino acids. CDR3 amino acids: CASSQDEGQSYNEQFF. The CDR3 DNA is TGCGCCAGCAGCCAGGATGAAGGACAGTCTTACAATGAGCAGTTCTTC.

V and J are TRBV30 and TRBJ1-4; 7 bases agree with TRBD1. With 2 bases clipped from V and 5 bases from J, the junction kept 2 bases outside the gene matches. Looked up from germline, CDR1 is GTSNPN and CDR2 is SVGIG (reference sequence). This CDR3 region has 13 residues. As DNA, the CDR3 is TGTGCCTGGAGTAGGGGGCCAAATGAAAAACTGTTTTTT. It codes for CAWSRGPNEKLFF.

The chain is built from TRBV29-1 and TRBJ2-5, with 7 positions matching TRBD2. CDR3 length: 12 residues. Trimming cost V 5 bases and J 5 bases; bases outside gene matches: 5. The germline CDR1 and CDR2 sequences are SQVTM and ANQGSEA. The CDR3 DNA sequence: TGCAGCGTTCAGACTAGCCATGAGACCCAGTACTTC. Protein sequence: CSVQTSHETQYF. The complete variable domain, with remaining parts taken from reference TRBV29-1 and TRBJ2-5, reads SAVISQKPSRDICQRGTSLTIQCQVDSQVTMMFWYRQQPGQSLTLIATANQGSEATYESGFVIDKFPISRPNLTFSTLTVSNMSPEDSSIYLCSVQTSHETQYFGPGTRLLVL.

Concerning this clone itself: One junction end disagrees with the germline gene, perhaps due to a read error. The CDR3 sequence: CSADRTGPQIF. CDR3 DNA: TGCAGTGCGGACCGAACGGGACCTCAGATCTTC. The chain joins TRBV20-1 to TRBJ2-1, with D perhaps assigned TRBD1 or TRBD2 (5 bases each). This CDR3 is built from 11 residues. Germline CDR1 reads DFQATT; CDR2 reads SNEGSKA (reference sequence).

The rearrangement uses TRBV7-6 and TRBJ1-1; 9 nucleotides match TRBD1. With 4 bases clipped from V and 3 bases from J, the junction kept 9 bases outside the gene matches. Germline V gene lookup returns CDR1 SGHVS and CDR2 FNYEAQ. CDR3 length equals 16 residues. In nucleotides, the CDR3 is TGTGCCAGCAGCTCACCCCAGGGACAGGGACACACTGAAGCTTTCTTT. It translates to CASSSPQGQGHTEAFF.

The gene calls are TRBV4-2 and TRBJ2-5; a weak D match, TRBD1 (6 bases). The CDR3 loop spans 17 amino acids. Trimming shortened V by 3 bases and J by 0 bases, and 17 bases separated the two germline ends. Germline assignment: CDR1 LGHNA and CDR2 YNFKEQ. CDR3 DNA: TGTGCCAGCAGCCAGGACGCCGGACAGCCGTACCAAGAGACCCAGTACTTC. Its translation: CASSQDAGQPYQETQYF.

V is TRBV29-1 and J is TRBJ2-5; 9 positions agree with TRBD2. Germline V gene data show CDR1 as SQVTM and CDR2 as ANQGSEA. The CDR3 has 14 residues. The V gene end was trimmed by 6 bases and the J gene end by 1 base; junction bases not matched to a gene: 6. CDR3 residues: CSVHRTSAQETQYF. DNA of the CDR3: TGCAGCGTGCACCGGACTAGCGCCCAAGAGACCCAGTACTTC.

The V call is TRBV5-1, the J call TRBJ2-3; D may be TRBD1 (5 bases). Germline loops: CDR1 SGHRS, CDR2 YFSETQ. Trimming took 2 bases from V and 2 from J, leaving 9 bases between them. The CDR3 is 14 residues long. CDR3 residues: CASSLGAPTDTQYF. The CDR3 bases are TGCGCCAGCAGCTTAGGGGCCCCCACAGATACGCAGTATTTT. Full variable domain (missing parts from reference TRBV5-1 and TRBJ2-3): KAGVTQTPRYLIKTRGQQVTLSCSPISGHRSVSWYQQTPGQGLQFLFEYFSETQRNKGNFPGRFSGRQFSNSRSEMNVSTLELGDSALYLCASSLGAPTDTQYFGPGTRLTVL.